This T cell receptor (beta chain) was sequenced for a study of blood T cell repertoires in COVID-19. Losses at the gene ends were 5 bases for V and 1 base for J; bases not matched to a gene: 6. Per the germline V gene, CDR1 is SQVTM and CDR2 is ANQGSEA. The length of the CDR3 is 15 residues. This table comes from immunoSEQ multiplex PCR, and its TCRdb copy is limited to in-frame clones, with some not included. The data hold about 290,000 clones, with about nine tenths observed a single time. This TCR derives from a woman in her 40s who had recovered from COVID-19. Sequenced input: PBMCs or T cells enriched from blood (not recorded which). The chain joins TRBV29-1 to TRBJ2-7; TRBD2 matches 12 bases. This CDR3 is CSVTGLAGKSYEQYF. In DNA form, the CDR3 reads TGCAGCGTTACGGGACTAGCGGGCAAGTCCTACGAGCAGTACTTC.